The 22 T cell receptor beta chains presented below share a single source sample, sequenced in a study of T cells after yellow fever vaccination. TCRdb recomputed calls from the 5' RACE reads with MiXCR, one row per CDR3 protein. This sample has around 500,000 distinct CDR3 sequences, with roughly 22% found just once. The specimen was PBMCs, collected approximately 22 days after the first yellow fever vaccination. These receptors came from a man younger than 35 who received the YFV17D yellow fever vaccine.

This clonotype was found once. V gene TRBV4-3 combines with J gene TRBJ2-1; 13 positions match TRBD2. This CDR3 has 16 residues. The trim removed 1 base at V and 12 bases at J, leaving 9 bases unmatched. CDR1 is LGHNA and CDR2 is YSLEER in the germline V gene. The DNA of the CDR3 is TGCGCCAGCAGCCAAGGGGGGACTAGCGGGACGGATCGGCAGTTCTTC. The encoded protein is CASSQGGTSGTDRQFF.

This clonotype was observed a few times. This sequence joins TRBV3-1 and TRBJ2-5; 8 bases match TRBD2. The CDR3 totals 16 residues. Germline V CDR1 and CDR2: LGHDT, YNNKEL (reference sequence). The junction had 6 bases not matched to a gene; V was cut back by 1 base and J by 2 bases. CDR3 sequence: CASSQGRGGLQETQYF. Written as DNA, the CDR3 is TGTGCCAGCAGCCAAGGCCGGGGGGGGCTTCAAGAGACCCAGTACTTC.

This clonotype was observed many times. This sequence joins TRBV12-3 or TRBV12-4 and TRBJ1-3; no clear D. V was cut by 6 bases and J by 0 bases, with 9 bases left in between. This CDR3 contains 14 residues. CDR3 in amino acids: CASRSRNSGNTIYF. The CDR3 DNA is TGTGCCAGCAGGAGTCGAAACTCTGGAAACACCATATATTTT.

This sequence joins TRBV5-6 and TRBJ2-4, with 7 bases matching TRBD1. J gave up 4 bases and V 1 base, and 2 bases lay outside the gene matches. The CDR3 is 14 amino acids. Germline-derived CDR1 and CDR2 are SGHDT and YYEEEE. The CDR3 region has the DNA TGTGCCAGCAGCTTGCCGGGACAGAAAAACATTCAGTACTTC. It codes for CASSLPGQKNIQYF.

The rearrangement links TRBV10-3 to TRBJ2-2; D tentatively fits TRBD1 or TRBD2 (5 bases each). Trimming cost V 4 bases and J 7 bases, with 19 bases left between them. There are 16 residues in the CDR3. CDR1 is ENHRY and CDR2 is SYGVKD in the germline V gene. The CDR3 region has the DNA TGTGCCATCAGTGCCCCCGGGGCCCTTTTAGGCGGGGAGCTGTTTTTT. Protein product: CAISAPGALLGGELFF.

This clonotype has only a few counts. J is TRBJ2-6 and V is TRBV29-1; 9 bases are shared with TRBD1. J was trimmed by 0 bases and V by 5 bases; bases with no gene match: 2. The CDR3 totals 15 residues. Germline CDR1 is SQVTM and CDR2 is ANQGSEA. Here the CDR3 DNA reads TGCAGCGTTTGGGACAGGGCCTCTGGGGCCAACGTCCTGACTTTC. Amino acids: CSVWDRASGANVLTF. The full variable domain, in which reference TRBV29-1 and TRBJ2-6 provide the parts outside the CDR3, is SAVISQKPSRDICQRGTSLTIQCQVDSQVTMMFWYRQQPGQSLTLIATANQGSEATYESGFVIDKFPISRPNLTFSTLTVSNMSPEDSSIYLCSVWDRASGANVLTFGAGSRLTVL.

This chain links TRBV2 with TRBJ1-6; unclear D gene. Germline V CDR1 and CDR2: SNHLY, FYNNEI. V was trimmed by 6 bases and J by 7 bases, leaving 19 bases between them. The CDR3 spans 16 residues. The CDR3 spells CASSGSGLSGNSPLHF. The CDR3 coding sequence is TGTGCCAGCAGCGGATCAGGCTTAAGCGGCAATTCACCCCTCCACTTT.

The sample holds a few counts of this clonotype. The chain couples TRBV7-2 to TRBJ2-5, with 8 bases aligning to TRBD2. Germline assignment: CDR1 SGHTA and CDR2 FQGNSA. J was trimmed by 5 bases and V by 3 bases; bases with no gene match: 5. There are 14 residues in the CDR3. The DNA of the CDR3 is TGTGCCAGCAGCTTTCGGGGGGGTTGGGAGACCCAGTACTTC. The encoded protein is CASSFRGGWETQYF.

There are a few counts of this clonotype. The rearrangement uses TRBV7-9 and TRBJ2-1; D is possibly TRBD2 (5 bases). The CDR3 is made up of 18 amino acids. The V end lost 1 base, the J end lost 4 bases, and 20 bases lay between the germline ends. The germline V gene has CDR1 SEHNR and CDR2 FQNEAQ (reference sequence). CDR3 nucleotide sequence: TGTGCCAGCAGCTTAGTACGGGTCGCCCCCCCGGGGTACAATGAGCAGTTCTTC. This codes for CASSLVRVAPPGYNEQFF.

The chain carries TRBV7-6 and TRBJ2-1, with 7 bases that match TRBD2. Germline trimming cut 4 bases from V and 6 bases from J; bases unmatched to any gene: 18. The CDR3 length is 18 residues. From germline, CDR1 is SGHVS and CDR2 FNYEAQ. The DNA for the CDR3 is TGTGCCAGCAGCTCTGAGAGCGGGGTTGGTCGAGCAGGCAATGAGCAGTTCTTC. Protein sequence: CASSSESGVGRAGNEQFF.

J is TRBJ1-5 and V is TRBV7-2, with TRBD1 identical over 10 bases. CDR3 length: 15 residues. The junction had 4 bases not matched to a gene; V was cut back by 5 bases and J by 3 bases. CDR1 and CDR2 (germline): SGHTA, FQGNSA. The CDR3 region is CASSQDRGLNQPQHF. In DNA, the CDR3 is TGTGCCAGCAGCCAAGACAGGGGGCTCAATCAGCCCCAGCATTTT.

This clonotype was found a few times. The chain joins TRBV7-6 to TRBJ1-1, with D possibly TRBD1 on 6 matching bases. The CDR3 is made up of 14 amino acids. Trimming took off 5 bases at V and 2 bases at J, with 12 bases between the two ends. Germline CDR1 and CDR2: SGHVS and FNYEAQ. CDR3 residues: CASSEQGLNTEAFF. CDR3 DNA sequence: TGTGCCAGCAGCGAACAGGGACTCAACACTGAAGCTTTCTTT. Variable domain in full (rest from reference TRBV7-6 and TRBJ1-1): GAGVSQSPRYKVTKRGQDVALRCDPISGHVSLYWYRQALGQGPEFLTYFNYEAQQDKSGLPNDRFSAERPEGSISTLTIQRTEQRDSAMYRCASSEQGLNTEAFFGQGTRLTVV.

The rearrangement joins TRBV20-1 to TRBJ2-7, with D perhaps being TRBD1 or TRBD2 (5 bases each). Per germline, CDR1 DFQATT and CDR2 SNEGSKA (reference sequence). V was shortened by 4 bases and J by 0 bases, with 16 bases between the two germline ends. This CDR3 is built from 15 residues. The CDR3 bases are TGCAGTGCTATCTACCTCGGGACGGGCTCCTACGAGCAGTACTTC. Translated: CSAIYLGTGSYEQYF.

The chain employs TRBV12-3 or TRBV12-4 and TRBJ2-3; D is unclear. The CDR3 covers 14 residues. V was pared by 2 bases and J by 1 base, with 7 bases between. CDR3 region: CASSLLPRTDTQYF. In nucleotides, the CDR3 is TGTGCCAGCAGTTTACTCCCGCGCACAGATACGCAGTATTTT.

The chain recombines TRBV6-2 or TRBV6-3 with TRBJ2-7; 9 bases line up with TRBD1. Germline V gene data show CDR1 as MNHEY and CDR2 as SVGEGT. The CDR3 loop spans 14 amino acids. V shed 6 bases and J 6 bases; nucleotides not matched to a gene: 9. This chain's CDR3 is CASRTGTGIPEQYF. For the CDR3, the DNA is TGTGCCAGCAGAACCGGGACAGGGATCCCCGAGCAGTACTTC.

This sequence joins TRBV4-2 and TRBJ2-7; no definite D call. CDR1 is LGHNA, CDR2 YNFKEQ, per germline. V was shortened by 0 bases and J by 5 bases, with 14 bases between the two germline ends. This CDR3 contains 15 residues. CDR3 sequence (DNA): TGTGCCAGCAGCCAAGAGGTCGGCAGGACCGACGAGCAGTACTTC. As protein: CASSQEVGRTDEQYF.

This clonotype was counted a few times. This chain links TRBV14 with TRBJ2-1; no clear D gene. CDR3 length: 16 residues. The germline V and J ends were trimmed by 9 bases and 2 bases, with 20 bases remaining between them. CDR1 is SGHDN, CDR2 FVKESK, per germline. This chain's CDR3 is CASPPGSYSPYNEQFF. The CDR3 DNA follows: TGTGCCAGTCCGCCAGGAAGTTATAGTCCCTACAATGAGCAGTTCTTC.

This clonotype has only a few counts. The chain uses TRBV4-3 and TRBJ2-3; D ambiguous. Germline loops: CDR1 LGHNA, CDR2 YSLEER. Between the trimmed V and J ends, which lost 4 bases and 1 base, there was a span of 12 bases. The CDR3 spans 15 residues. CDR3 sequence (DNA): TGCGCCAGCAGCCCCTCGACCCGGGGCACAGATACGCAGTATTTT. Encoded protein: CASSPSTRGTDTQYF.

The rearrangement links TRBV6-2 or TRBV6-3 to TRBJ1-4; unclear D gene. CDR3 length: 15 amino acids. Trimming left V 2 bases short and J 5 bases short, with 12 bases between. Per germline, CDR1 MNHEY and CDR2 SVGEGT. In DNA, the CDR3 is TGTGCCAGCAGTTACGGGTCAGTGAGGAATGAAAAACTGTTTTTT. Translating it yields CASSYGSVRNEKLFF.

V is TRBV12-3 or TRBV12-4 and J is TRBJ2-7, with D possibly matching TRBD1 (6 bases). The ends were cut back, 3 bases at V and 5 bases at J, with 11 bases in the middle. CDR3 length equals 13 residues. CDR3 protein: CASSFEGVDEQYF. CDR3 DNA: TGTGCCAGCAGTTTCGAGGGGGTCGACGAGCAGTACTTC.

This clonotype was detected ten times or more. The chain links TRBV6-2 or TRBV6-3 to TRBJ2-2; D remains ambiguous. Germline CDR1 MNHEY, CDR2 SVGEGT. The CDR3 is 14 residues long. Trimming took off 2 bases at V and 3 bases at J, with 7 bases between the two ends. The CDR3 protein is CASSYLTDTGELFF. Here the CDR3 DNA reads TGTGCCAGCAGTTACCTTACAGACACCGGGGAGCTGTTTTTT.

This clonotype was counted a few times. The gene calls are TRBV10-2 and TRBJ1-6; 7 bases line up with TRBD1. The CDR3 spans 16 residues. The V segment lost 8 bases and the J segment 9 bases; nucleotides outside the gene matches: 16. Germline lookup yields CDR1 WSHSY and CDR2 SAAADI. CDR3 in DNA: TGCGCCAGCTCGCATCCCCCCGACAGGGCAGGTTCACCCCTCCACTTT. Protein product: CASSHPPDRAGSPLHF.